This T cell receptor beta chain was captured by sequencing in a study of shared clonotypes between healthy human individuals. Study summary: Three CD4 naive, three CD4 memory, two CD8 naive and one CD8 memory plate were used per donor.

It was around 220 ng DNA, 25,000 to 35,000 T cell genomes, that sorted-subset replicate PCRs used. Per the original methods: ImmunoSEQ only sent back junction sequences with no quality scores, so filtering was done differently. Here immunoSEQ multiplex PCR was the method, and the copy in TCRdb shows in-frame clones only, minus some. The V and J calls and clone size are taken from that table; D and trimming were inferred from the DNA. Of some 1 million clones in the sample, 75% were seen once. The CDR3 spans 15 residues. Germline V lookup: CDR1 SGHTA, CDR2 FQGNSA. V lost 5 bases to trimming and J lost 10 bases; unmatched junction nucleotides: 15. Partitioning of CD4+ cells yielded a CD45RA+ naive subset and a CD45RA-negative memory subset.

The chain is built from TRBV7-2 and TRBJ1-2; 8 bases agree with TRBD1. The origin of this receptor is a man aged 18-30 years in good health. Sample: memory CD4+ T cells sorted from blood. Subset given: CD45RA-negative fraction. The chain's CDR3 is CASSTDRGSEFPYTF. CDR3 sequence (DNA): TGTGCCAGCAGCACAGACAGGGGCAGCGAATTTCCCTACACCTTC.